This is a list of T cell receptor beta chains from one sample in a study of T-cell reconstitution after alpha-beta-depleted transplantation in children. A single record per CDR3 protein comes from TCRdb applying MiXCR to the PCR reads. The sample gives some 590,000 distinct CDR3 sequences, roughly a tenth of which show up once; roughly 4% is in the top ten. The material was PBMCs from the stem cell graft donor, obtained from the stem cell graft. These receptors came from a human donor who donated a stem cell graft to a child with acute myeloid leukemia. CDR3s include the opening cysteine and the closing phenylalanine or tryptophan. The order of the fields is J gene, clone size, V gene, D gene, CDR3 DNA, CDR3 protein. The D gene is left open where the match is weak. Some rows have no size entry. The others give once, few or many, or a class for an expanded clone.

J gene: TRBJ2-7; clone size: few; V gene: TRBV28; D gene: .; CDR3 DNA: TGTGCCAGCCAACTCCCCCGGGCCGCAGGAGGCGAGCAGTACTTC; CDR3 protein: CASQLPRAAGGEQYF
J gene: TRBJ2-7; clone size: .; V gene: TRBV3-1; D gene: TRBD1; CDR3 DNA: TGTGCCAGCAGCGCCGTACAGGGGGCGATCGAGCAGTACTTC; CDR3 protein: CASSAVQGAIEQYF
J gene: TRBJ2-7; clone size: few; V gene: TRBV29-1; D gene: .; CDR3 DNA: TGCAGCGTTCAGGGCAGCAGCTCCTACGAGCAGTACTTC; CDR3 protein: CSVQGSSSYEQYF
J gene: TRBJ2-2; clone size: .; V gene: TRBV2; D gene: TRBD2; CDR3 DNA: TGTGCCAGGGGGGGGACTTCCGCGAACACCGGGGAGCTGTTTTTT; CDR3 protein: CARGGTSANTGELFF
J gene: TRBJ1-1; clone size: many; V gene: TRBV7-8; D gene: .; CDR3 DNA: TGTGCCAGCAGCTTAGCCATATCCCCTAACGCTGAAGCTTTCTTT; CDR3 protein: CASSLAISPNAEAFF
J gene: TRBJ2-7; clone size: many; V gene: TRBV7-2; D gene: .; CDR3 DNA: TGTGCCAGCAGCTTAGCGGAACGTATCTACGAGCAGTACTTC; CDR3 protein: CASSLAERIYEQYF
J gene: TRBJ2-7; clone size: .; V gene: TRBV4-3; D gene: .; CDR3 DNA: TGCGCCAGCAGCCATGACTTCCGATACGAGCAGTACTTC; CDR3 protein: CASSHDFRYEQYF
J gene: TRBJ2-3; clone size: few; V gene: TRBV10-3; D gene: TRBD2; CDR3 DNA: TGTGCCATCAGTGACGGGGGGAGCCCAGATACGCAGTATTTT; CDR3 protein: CAISDGGSPDTQYF
J gene: TRBJ1-5; clone size: few; V gene: TRBV20-1; D gene: TRBD1; CDR3 DNA: TGCAGTGCGGGGACAGGGGTGGAGCCCCAGCATTTT; CDR3 protein: CSAGTGVEPQHF
J gene: TRBJ2-1; clone size: .; V gene: TRBV30; D gene: TRBD2; CDR3 DNA: TGTGCCTGGATTAATAGCGGGAGGTTCTCCTACAATGAGCAGTTCTTC; CDR3 protein: CAWINSGRFSYNEQFF
J gene: TRBJ2-3; clone size: .; V gene: TRBV5-1; D gene: .; CDR3 DNA: TGCGCCAGCAGCGGCGAGGCACATACGCAGTATTTT; CDR3 protein: CASSGEAHTQYF
J gene: TRBJ2-7; clone size: .; V gene: TRBV20-1; D gene: TRBD2; CDR3 DNA: TGCAGTGCTGGTAGCGGGAGGGCCAGGGACGAGCAGTACTTC; CDR3 protein: CSAGSGRARDEQYF
J gene: TRBJ1-3; clone size: .; V gene: TRBV7-9; D gene: .; CDR3 DNA: TGTGCCAGCAGCTTATCGGCAGGCTCTGGAAACACCATATATTTT; CDR3 protein: CASSLSAGSGNTIYF
J gene: TRBJ2-1; clone size: many; V gene: TRBV5-1; D gene: .; CDR3 DNA: TGCGCCAGCAGCTTACGGGACACGATGTACAATGAGCAGTTCTTC; CDR3 protein: CASSLRDTMYNEQFF
J gene: TRBJ2-3; clone size: few; V gene: TRBV20-1; D gene: TRBD2; CDR3 DNA: TGCAGTGCGGCTAGCGGGGGCTCTACGCAGTATTTT; CDR3 protein: CSAASGGSTQYF
J gene: TRBJ2-5; clone size: few; V gene: TRBV12-3/TRBV12-4; D gene: .; CDR3 DNA: TGTGCCAGCAGCCCCCTACCCTCCCAAGAGACCCAGTACTTC; CDR3 protein: CASSPLPSQETQYF
J gene: TRBJ2-5; clone size: many; V gene: TRBV29-1; D gene: TRBD2; CDR3 DNA: TGCAGCGTTGCGACTAGCGTAAAACAAGAGACCCAGTACTTC; CDR3 protein: CSVATSVKQETQYF
J gene: TRBJ2-7; clone size: many; V gene: TRBV29-1; D gene: TRBD2; CDR3 DNA: TGCAGCGCAATTCGGGGGGGCTCTTCCTACGAGCAGTACTTC; CDR3 protein: CSAIRGGSSYEQYF
J gene: TRBJ2-7; clone size: few; V gene: TRBV6-5; D gene: .; CDR3 DNA: TGTGCCAGCAGTTCGGACTATTCGGGTCAGTACTTC; CDR3 protein: CASSSDYSGQYF
J gene: TRBJ2-2; clone size: .; V gene: TRBV20-1; D gene: .; CDR3 DNA: TGCAGGGGCCAGACTCGCACCGGGGAGCTGTTTTTT; CDR3 protein: CRGQTRTGELFF
J gene: TRBJ2-7; clone size: few; V gene: TRBV6-5; D gene: .; CDR3 DNA: TGTGCCAGCAGTTACCTATCGGACGGTTCCTACGAGCAGTACTTC; CDR3 protein: CASSYLSDGSYEQYF
J gene: TRBJ2-5; clone size: .; V gene: TRBV7-8; D gene: .; CDR3 DNA: TGTGCCAGCAGCCCCCGAGGGAGCGACCAAGAGACCCAGTACTTC; CDR3 protein: CASSPRGSDQETQYF
J gene: TRBJ2-1; clone size: .; V gene: TRBV7-9; D gene: .; CDR3 DNA: TGTGCCAGCAGCTTACTAGAGCATCAAATCTACAATGAGCAGTTCTTC; CDR3 protein: CASSLLEHQIYNEQFF